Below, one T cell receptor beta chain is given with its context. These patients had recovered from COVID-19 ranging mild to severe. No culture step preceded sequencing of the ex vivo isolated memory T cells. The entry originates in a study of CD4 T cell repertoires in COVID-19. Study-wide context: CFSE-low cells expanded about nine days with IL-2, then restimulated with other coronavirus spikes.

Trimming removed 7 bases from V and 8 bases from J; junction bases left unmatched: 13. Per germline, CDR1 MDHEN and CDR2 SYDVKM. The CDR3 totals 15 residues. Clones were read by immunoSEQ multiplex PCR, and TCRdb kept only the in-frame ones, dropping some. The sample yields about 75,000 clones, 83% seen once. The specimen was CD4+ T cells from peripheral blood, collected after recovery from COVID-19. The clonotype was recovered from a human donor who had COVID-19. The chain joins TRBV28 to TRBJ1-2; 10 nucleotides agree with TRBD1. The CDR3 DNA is TGTGCCAGCACCCGCCGGAAGACAGGGGGCTGGGGCTACACCTTC. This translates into CASTRRKTGGWGYTF.